The 3 T cell receptor beta chains below were found in one sample sequenced in a study of blood T cell repertoires in COVID-19. Data came from immunoSEQ multiplex PCR; TCRdb stores just in-frame clones and leaves some out. This table has almost 350,000 clones, almost 90% appearing once. The material sequenced was PBMCs or T cells enriched from blood (not recorded which). These receptors were collected from a woman under 40 who had been exposed to COVID-19.

The chain employs TRBV11-2 and TRBJ2-4; TRBD1 aligns across 9 bases. Germline V CDR1 and CDR2: SGHAT, FQNNGV. This CDR3 is 17 amino acids long. With V trimmed by 6 bases and J by 2 bases, 11 bases remained unmatched. CDR3 in DNA: TGTGCCAGCAGACCTCCGGGACAGGGCATCACCAAAAACATTCAGTACTTC. This codes for CASRPPGQGITKNIQYF.

The V gene is TRBV4-2, the J gene TRBJ2-7; maybe TRBD2 (5 bases). The CDR3 is 15 residues long. Trimming cost V 0 bases and J 3 bases, with 12 bases left between them. CDR1 and CDR2 from the germline V gene are LGHNA and YNFKEQ. The CDR3 coding sequence is TGTGCCAGCAGCCAAGAAGGAGGAGTAAGCTACGAGCAGTACTTC. This translates into CASSQEGGVSYEQYF.

Comment on this clone: The sample holds other DNA sequences that translate to the same CDR3. The chain has TRBV24-1 and TRBJ2-7; D is ambiguous. The germline V gene encodes CDR1 KGHDR and CDR2 SFDVKD. The CDR3 is 15 residues long. V was pared by 4 bases and J by 5 bases, with 17 bases between. The CDR3 DNA reads TGTGCCACCAGTGAAACCCTCGGCGGAAGAAACGAGCAGTACTTC. Translation gives CATSETLGGRNEQYF.